The rows below give T cell receptor beta chains drawn from one sample of a study of T cells after yellow fever vaccination. MiXCR, applied by TCRdb to the 5' RACE reads, yields one record per CDR3 protein. The table shows roughly 520,000 distinct CDR3 sequences, with around a fifth occurring only once. The sample here was PBMCs, taken roughly 20 days after the first yellow fever vaccination. These receptors all stem from a man between 18 and 29 years old who received the YFV17D yellow fever vaccine. Each CDR3 is given with its conserved first and last residue. A D gene is named only where the DNA matches it firmly. Clone sizes are given selectively: once, few, many, or a class where the clone is expanded.

clone size: -
V gene: TRBV20-1
CDR3 length: 16
J gene: TRBJ2-2
D gene: -
CDR3 protein: CSARDGAGSGTGELFF
CDR3 DNA: TGCAGTGCTAGAGATGGGGCAGGGAGCGGCACCGGGGAGCTGTTTTTT

clone size: many
V gene: TRBV9
CDR3 length: 16
J gene: TRBJ2-7
D gene: TRBD1
CDR3 protein: CASSVGSGGPSYEQYF
CDR3 DNA: TGTGCCAGCAGCGTAGGGTCAGGGGGCCCCTCCTACGAGCAGTACTTC

clone size: -
V gene: TRBV5-4
CDR3 length: 16
J gene: TRBJ2-3
D gene: TRBD2
CDR3 protein: CASSSKTSGGTDTQYF
CDR3 DNA: TGTGCCAGCAGCTCTAAGACTAGCGGGGGCACAGATACGCAGTATTTT

clone size: -
V gene: TRBV6-5
CDR3 length: 14
J gene: TRBJ1-2
D gene: -
CDR3 protein: CASSYSPGDGGYTF
CDR3 DNA: TGTGCCAGCAGTTACTCGCCCGGGGATGGTGGCTACACCTTC

clone size: many
V gene: TRBV12-3/TRBV12-4
CDR3 length: 12
J gene: TRBJ1-3
D gene: -
CDR3 protein: CASSFGGNTIYF
CDR3 DNA: TGTGCCAGCAGTTTTGGAGGAAACACCATATATTTT

clone size: -
V gene: TRBV7-9
CDR3 length: 14
J gene: TRBJ2-5
D gene: -
CDR3 protein: CASSLRGARQTQYF
CDR3 DNA: TGTGCCAGCAGCTTAAGAGGGGCGCGACAGACCCAGTACTTC

clone size: -
V gene: TRBV15
CDR3 length: 18
J gene: TRBJ2-7
D gene: TRBD1
CDR3 protein: CATSRDMVIDRVGYEQYF
CDR3 DNA: TGTGCCACCAGCAGAGATATGGTTATCGACAGGGTTGGCTACGAGCAGTACTTC

clone size: -
V gene: TRBV4-3
CDR3 length: 16
J gene: TRBJ2-3
D gene: -
CDR3 protein: CASSQEGRPGTDTQYF
CDR3 DNA: TGCGCCAGCAGCCAAGAGGGGCGACCGGGCACAGATACGCAGTATTTT

clone size: -
V gene: TRBV7-2
CDR3 length: 15
J gene: TRBJ2-1
D gene: TRBD1
CDR3 protein: CASSLEGTAYNEQFF
CDR3 DNA: TGTGCCAGCAGCTTGGAAGGGACAGCCTACAATGAGCAGTTCTTC

clone size: -
V gene: TRBV5-1
CDR3 length: 17
J gene: TRBJ2-1
D gene: TRBD2
CDR3 protein: CASSFSGGPRSYNEQFF
CDR3 DNA: TGCGCCAGCAGTTTTAGCGGGGGGCCGAGGTCCTACAATGAGCAGTTCTTC

clone size: few
V gene: TRBV12-5
CDR3 length: 15
J gene: TRBJ2-2
D gene: -
CDR3 protein: CASGPPVTGTGELFF
CDR3 DNA: TGTGCTAGTGGTCCGCCGGTCACGGGCACCGGGGAGCTGTTTTTT